The clone carrying this T cell receptor beta chain was seen a handful of times. This specimen belongs to a study of spatial heterogeneity in lung cancer. Described time point: sample taken at primary tumor resection. This CDR3 has 13 amino acids. The germline CDR1 and CDR2 sequences are SEHNR and FQNEAQ (reference sequence). Trimming pared 4 bases from V and 9 bases from J, leaving 15 bases between. A single record per CDR3 protein comes from TCRdb applying MiXCR to the 5' RACE reads. The data contain tens of thousands of distinct CDR3 sequences, 12% of them seen just once; the ten biggest clones take up roughly 41%.

The sample was PBMCs, taken at surgery. This chain joins TRBV7-9 and TRBJ2-5; possible D gene TRBD2, 5 bases. This clonotype was obtained from a male donor with early-stage non-small cell lung cancer. CDR3 sequence: CASSSLSRGPQYF. DNA for the CDR3: TGTGCCAGCAGCTCTCTCTCACGCGGGCCCCAGTACTTC.